Reported below is one T cell receptor (beta chain). The antigen is not known. The sample is drawn from a study of beta chain features in type 1 diabetes. Study results and caveats: Reads derived from cDNA could over-represent cells showing high TCR expression. Lower insertion and higher deletion counts appeared at VDJ junctions in type 1 diabetes patients.

Sorted cells reached over 95% purity in every population. Expressed TCRB transcripts were sequenced because the entire RNA isolate underwent reverse transcription. Only in-frame clones appear in the TCRdb table, and some are missing; sequencing was by immunoSEQ multiplex PCR. The table shows under 150,000 clones, with less than 9% occurring only once. V trimming: 8 bases; J trimming: 0 bases; junction bases outside the gene matches: 7. The CDR3 is 16 amino acids. The V gene's germline CDR1 is LNHDA and CDR2 SQIVND (reference sequence). This rearrangement joins TRBV19 to TRBJ2-6, with TRBD1 matching 7 bases. Sequencing input: central memory CD4+ T cells from blood. This receptor was obtained from a young woman in good health. The CDR3 DNA reads as TGTGCCAGTTCGGACAGGACAAACTCTGGGGCCAACGTCCTGACTTTC. This sequence encodes CASSDRTNSGANVLTF.